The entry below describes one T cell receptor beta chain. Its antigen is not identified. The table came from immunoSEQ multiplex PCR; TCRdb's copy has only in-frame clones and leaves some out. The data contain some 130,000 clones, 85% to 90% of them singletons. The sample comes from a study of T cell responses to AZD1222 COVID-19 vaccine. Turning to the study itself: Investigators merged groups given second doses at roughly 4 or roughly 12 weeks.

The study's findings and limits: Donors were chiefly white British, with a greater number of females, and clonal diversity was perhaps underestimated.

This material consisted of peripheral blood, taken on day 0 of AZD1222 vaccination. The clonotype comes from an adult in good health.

The DNA for the CDR3 is TGTGCCAGCAGTGGAGGGGGTGAAGCTTTCTTT. Its protein is CASSGGGEAFF. V and J are TRBV6-4 and TRBJ1-1; possible D gene TRBD1, 6 bases. Trimming took off 4 bases at V and 7 bases at J, with 7 bases between the two ends. This CDR3 has 11 residues. Germline CDR1 MRHNA, CDR2 SNTAGT.